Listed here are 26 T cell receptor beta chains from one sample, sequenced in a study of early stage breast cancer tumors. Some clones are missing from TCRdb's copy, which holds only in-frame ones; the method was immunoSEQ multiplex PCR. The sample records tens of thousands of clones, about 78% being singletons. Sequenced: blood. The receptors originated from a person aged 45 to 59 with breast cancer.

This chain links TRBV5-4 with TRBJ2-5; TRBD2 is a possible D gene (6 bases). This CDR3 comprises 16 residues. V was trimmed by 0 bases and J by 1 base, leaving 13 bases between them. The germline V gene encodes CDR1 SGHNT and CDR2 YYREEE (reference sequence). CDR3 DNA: TGTGCCAGCAGCTTGGACTTGGGGGGTCGCCAAGAGACCCAGTACTTC. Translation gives CASSLDLGGRQETQYF.

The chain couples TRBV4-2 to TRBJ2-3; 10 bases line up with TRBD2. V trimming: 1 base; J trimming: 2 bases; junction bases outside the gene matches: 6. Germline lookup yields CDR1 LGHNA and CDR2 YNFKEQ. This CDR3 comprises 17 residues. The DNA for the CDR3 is TGTGCCAGCAGCCAAGCTCTAGCGGGGGCCAACACAGATACGCAGTATTTT. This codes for CASSQALAGANTDTQYF.

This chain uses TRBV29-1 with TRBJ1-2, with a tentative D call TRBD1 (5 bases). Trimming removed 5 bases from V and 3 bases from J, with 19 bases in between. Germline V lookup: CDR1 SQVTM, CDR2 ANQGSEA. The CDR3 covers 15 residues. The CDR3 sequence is CSVQNKLGGDYGYTF. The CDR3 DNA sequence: TGCAGCGTTCAGAACAAGCTGGGGGGTGACTATGGCTACACCTTC. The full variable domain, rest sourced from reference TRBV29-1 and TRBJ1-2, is SAVISQKPSRDICQRGTSLTIQCQVDSQVTMMFWYRQQPGQSLTLIATANQGSEATYESGFVIDKFPISRPNLTFSTLTVSNMSPEDSSIYLCSVQNKLGGDYGYTFGSGTRLTVV.

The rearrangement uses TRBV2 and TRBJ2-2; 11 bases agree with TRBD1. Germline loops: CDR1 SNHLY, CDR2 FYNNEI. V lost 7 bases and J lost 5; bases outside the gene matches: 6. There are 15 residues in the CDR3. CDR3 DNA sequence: TGTGCCAGCATCGCGGACAGGGGGCGTACCGGGGAGCTGTTTTTT. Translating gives CASIADRGRTGELFF.

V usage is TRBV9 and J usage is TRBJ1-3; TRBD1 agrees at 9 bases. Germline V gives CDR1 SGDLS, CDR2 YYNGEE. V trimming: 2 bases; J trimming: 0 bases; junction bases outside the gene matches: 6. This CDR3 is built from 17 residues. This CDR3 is CASSVRDRAPSGNTIYF. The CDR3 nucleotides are TGTGCCAGCAGCGTCCGGGACAGGGCTCCCTCTGGAAACACCATATATTTT.

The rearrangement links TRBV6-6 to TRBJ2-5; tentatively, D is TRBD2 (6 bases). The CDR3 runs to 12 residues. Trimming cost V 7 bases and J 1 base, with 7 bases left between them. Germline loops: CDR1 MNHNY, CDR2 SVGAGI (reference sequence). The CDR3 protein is CASKGLQETQYF. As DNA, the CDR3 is TGTGCCAGCAAGGGACTCCAAGAGACCCAGTACTTC.

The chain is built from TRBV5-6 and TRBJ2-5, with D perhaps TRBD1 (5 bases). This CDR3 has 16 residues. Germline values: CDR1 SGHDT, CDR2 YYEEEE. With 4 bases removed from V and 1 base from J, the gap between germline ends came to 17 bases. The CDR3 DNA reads TGTGCCAGCAGCCCGTTAGACAGATCCCTCCAAGAGACCCAGTACTTC. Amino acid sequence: CASSPLDRSLQETQYF.

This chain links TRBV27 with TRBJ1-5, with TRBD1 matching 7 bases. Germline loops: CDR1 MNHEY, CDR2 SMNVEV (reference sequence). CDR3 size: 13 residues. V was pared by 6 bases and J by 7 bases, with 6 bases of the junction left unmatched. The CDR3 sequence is CASSRQGGQPQHF. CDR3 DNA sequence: TGTGCCAGCAGCCGACAGGGTGGACAGCCCCAGCATTTT.

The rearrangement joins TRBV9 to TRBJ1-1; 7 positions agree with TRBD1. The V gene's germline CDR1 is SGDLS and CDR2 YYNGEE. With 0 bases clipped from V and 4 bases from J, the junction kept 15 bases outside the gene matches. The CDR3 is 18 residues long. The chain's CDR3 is CASSVAPGGFLALTEAFF. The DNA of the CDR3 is TGTGCCAGCAGCGTAGCCCCAGGGGGGTTCTTGGCCCTCACTGAAGCTTTCTTT.

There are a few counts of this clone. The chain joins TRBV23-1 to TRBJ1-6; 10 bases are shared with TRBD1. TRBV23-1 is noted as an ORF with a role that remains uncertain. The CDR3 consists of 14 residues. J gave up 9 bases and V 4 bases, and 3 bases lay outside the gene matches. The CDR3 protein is CASSLRQGASPLHF. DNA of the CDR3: TGCGCCAGCAGTCTTAGACAGGGGGCTTCACCCCTCCACTTT.

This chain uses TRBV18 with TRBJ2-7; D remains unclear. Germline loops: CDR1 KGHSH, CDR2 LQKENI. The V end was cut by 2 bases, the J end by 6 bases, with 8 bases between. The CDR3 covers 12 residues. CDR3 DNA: TGTGCCAGCTCACCAGGGCAGGCCGAGCAGTACTTC. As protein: CASSPGQAEQYF.

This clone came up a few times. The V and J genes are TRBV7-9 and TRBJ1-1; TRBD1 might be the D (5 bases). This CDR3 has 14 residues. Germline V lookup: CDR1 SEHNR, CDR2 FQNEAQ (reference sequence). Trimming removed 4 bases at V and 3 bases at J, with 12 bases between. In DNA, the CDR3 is TGTGCCAGCAGCTCACTCAAGGGGTACACTGAAGCTTTCTTT. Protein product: CASSSLKGYTEAFF.

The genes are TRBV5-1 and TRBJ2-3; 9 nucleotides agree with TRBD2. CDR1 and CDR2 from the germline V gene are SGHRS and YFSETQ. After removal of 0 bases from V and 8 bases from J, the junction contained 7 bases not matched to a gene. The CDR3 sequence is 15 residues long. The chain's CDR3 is CASSLESSGAGTQYF. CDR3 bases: TGCGCCAGCAGCTTGGAGTCTAGCGGGGCAGGTACGCAGTATTTT.

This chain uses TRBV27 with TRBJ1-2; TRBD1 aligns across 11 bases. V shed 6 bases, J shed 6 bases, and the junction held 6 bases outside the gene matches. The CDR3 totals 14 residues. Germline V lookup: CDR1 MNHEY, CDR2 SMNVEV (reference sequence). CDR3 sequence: CASRLDRGRDGYTF. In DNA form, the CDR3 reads TGTGCCAGCAGATTGGACAGGGGGCGTGATGGCTACACCTTC.

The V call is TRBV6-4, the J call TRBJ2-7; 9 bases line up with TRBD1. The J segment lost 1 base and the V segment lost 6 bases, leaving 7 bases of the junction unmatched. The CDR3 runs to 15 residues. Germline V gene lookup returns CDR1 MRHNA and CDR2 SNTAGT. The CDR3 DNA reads TGTGCCAGCAGGATGGACAGGGGCCCTTCCTACGAGCAGTACTTC. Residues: CASRMDRGPSYEQYF.

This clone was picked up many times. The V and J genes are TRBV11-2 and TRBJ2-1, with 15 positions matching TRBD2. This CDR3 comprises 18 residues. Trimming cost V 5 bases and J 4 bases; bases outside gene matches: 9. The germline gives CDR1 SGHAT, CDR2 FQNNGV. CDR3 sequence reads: CASSPPGTSGRRYNEQFF. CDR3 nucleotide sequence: TGTGCCAGCAGCCCCCCCGGGACTAGCGGGAGGAGGTACAATGAGCAGTTCTTC.

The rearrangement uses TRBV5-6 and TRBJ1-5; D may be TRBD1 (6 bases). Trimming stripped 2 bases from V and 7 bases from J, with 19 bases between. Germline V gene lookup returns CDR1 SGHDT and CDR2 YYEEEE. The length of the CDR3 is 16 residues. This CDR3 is CASSFFGRGARQPQHF. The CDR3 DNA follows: TGTGCCAGCAGCTTTTTCGGTCGGGGGGCTCGGCAGCCCCAGCATTTT.

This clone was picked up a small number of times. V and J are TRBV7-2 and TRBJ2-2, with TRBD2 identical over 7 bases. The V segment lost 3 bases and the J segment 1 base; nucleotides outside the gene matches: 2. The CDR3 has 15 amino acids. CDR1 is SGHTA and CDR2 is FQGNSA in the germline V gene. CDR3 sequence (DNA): TGTGCCAGCAGCTTTTCGGGGGGGAACACCGGGGAGCTGTTTTTT. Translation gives CASSFSGGNTGELFF.

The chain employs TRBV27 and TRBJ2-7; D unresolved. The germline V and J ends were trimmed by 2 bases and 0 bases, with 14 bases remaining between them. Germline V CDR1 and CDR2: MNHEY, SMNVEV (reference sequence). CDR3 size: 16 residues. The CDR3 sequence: CASSLRSRQASYEQYF. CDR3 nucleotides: TGTGCCAGCAGTTTAAGGTCAAGGCAGGCCTCCTACGAGCAGTACTTC.

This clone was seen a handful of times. The CDR3 sequence is CASSRTGAGELFF. CDR3 nucleotide sequence: TGCGCCAGCAGTCGGACAGGGGCCGGGGAGCTGTTTTTT. The gene calls are TRBV23-1 and TRBJ2-2, with 9 bases identical to TRBD1. TRBV23-1 is labeled an ORF, and its function is uncertain. The CDR3 contains 13 residues. The trim removed 4 bases at V and 6 bases at J, leaving 0 bases unmatched.

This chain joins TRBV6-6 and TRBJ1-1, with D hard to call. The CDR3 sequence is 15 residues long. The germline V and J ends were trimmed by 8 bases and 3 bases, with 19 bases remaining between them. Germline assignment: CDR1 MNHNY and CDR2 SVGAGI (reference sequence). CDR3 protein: CASPREEGLDTEAFF. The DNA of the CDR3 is TGTGCCAGCCCTAGAGAGGAGGGTTTGGACACTGAAGCTTTCTTT.

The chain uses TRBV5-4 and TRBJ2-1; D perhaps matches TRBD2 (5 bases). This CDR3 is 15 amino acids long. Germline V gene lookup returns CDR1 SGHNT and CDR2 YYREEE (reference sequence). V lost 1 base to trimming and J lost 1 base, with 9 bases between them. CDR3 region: CASSLNPGSYNEQFF. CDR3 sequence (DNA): TGTGCCAGCAGCTTGAATCCGGGATCCTACAATGAGCAGTTCTTC.

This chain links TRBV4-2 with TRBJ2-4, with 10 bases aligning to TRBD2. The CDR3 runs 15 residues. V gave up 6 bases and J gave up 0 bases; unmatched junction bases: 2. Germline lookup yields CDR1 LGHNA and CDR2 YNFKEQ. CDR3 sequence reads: CASSPSGGAKNIQYF. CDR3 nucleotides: TGTGCCAGCAGTCCTAGCGGGGGAGCCAAAAACATTCAGTACTTC.

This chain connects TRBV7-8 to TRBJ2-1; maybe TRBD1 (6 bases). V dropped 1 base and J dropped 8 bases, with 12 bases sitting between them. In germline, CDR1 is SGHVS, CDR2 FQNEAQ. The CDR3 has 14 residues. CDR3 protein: CASSLGRGMDEQFF. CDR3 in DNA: TGTGCCAGCAGCTTAGGCAGGGGTATGGATGAGCAGTTCTTC. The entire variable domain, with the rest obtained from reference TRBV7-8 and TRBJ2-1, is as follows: GAGVSQSPRYKVAKRGQDVALRCDPISGHVSLFWYQQALGQGPEFLTYFQNEAQLDKSGLPSDRFFAERPEGSVSTLKIQRTQQEDSAVYLCASSLGRGMDEQFFGPGTRLTVL.

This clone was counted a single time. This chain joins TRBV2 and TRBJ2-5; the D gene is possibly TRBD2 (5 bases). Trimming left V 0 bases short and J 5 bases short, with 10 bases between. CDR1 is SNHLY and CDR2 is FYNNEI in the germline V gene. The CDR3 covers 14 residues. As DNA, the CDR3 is TGTGCCAGCAGTGAAGCGCCTAGCCGGGAGACCCAGTACTTC. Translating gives CASSEAPSRETQYF.

CDR3 bases: TGCGCCAGCAGCTGGGTCGGGACAGACACAGATACGCAGTATTTT. Its translation: CASSWVGTDTDTQYF. The V call is TRBV5-1, the J call TRBJ2-3; 7 nucleotides line up with TRBD1. Per the germline V gene, CDR1 is SGHRS and CDR2 is YFSETQ. V gave up 3 bases and J gave up 2 bases; unmatched junction bases: 6. The CDR3 sequence is 15 residues long.